A single sample gave rise to the 21 T cell receptor beta chains below, sequenced in a study of vaccination effects on CD4 cells after COVID-19. Clones were sequenced by immunoSEQ multiplex PCR, and TCRdb holds only the in-frame ones, with some missing. The sample contains tens of thousands of clones, 65% to 75% of which appear only once. These receptors' antigens are unknown. Isolating CD4+ T cells followed 9 to 11 days of culture. The sample in question was CD4+ T cells from PBMCs cultured without peptide, obtained before COVID-19 vaccination. The origin of the receptors is a human donor who had a prior SARS-CoV-2 infection.

This clone was counted only a few times. The CDR3 sequence is CASSKERGYEQYF. CDR3 in DNA: TGTGCCAGTAGTAAAGAGCGGGGCTACGAGCAGTACTTC. The gene calls are TRBV19 and TRBJ2-7, with 7 bases aligning to TRBD2. V lost 4 bases and J lost 3; bases outside the gene matches: 3. Germline lookup yields CDR1 LNHDA and CDR2 SQIVND (reference sequence). The CDR3 has 13 residues.

This chain links TRBV7-2 with TRBJ2-1, with a tentative D call TRBD2 (5 bases). Germline-derived CDR1 and CDR2 are SGHTA and FQGNSA. Deletions cut 5 bases from V and 7 bases from J, with 9 bases between. The CDR3 sequence is 12 residues long. CDR3 protein: CASSPDWNEQFF. The DNA of the CDR3 is TGTGCCAGCAGCCCGGACTGGAATGAGCAGTTCTTC.

The chain combines TRBV18 with TRBJ1-1; 9 bases are shared with TRBD1. V trimming: 6 bases; J trimming: 8 bases; junction bases outside the gene matches: 10. Germline V gene lookup returns CDR1 KGHSH and CDR2 LQKENI. The CDR3 has 14 residues. The CDR3 coding sequence is TGTGCCAGCTCCTCTGTCCCGGGACAGGGAGAAGCTTTCTTT. Protein: CASSSVPGQGEAFF.

This clone appeared once. The rearrangement links TRBV9 to TRBJ2-1, with 7 bases aligning to TRBD2. The CDR3 is 16 amino acids. Germline-derived CDR1 and CDR2 are SGDLS and YYNGEE. With V trimmed by 3 bases and J by 5 bases, 11 bases remained unmatched. This chain's CDR3 is CASSDGLVALNNEQFF. The CDR3 DNA sequence: TGTGCCAGCAGCGACGGACTAGTTGCCCTAAACAATGAGCAGTTCTTC.

By proportion, this clone is medium-sized. The V call is TRBV5-4, the J call TRBJ2-7; no clear D. The CDR3 extends over 15 amino acids. Germline lookup yields CDR1 SGHNT and CDR2 YYREEE (reference sequence). V lost 0 bases and J 0 bases, leaving 10 bases between the germline ends. CDR3 sequence (DNA): TGTGCCAGCAGCTTGGGTGTCGTCACCTCCTACGAGCAGTACTTC. This sequence encodes CASSLGVVTSYEQYF.

The chain has TRBV5-1 and TRBJ2-7; TRBD1 agrees at 8 bases. V was clipped by 9 bases and J by 2 bases; unmatched bases: 13. Germline lookup yields CDR1 SGHRS and CDR2 YFSETQ. CDR3 length equals 15 residues. The CDR3 DNA is TGCGCCACCAAAGAAAGGACAGGGCGGGCCTACGAGCAGTACTTC. Translation: CATKERTGRAYEQYF.

V and J are TRBV11-3 and TRBJ2-5; D is undetermined. Germline V gives CDR1 SGHNT, CDR2 YENEEA. CDR3 length equals 12 residues. V dropped 6 bases and J dropped 5 bases, with 10 bases sitting between them. The CDR3, as DNA: TGTGCCAGCAGTACGGGTGGGGAGACCCAGTACTTC. Translated: CASSTGGETQYF. Combining the CDR3 with reference TRBV11-3 and TRBJ2-5 gives the whole variable domain EAGVVQSPRYKIIEKKQPVAFWCNPISGHNTLYWYLQNLGQGPELLIRYENEEAVDDSQLPKDRFSAERLKGVDSTLKIQPAELGDSAVYLCASSTGGETQYFGPGTRLLVL.

The rearrangement links TRBV5-1 to TRBJ2-1, with 11 bases fitting TRBD2. The germline V gene has CDR1 SGHRS and CDR2 YFSETQ. The CDR3 has 18 residues. Germline trimming cut 3 bases from V and 4 bases from J; bases unmatched to any gene: 12. The CDR3 sequence is CASSWGAGGLAVYNEQFF. CDR3 in DNA: TGCGCCAGCAGCTGGGGGGCAGGGGGACTAGCGGTTTACAATGAGCAGTTCTTC.

The V and J genes are TRBV4-3 and TRBJ2-1; 9 bases line up with TRBD2. CDR1 and CDR2 from the germline V gene are LGHNA and YSLEER. Germline trimming cut 1 base from V and 8 bases from J; bases unmatched to any gene: 9. There are 16 residues in the CDR3. Written as DNA, the CDR3 is TGCGCCAGCAGCCAAGGGGGGGTAGCGGGAGTCGATGAGCAGTTCTTC. Protein sequence: CASSQGGVAGVDEQFF.

This sequence joins TRBV4-2 and TRBJ1-2, with 8 bases that match TRBD1. The CDR3 runs to 14 residues. Germline loops: CDR1 LGHNA, CDR2 YNFKEQ. Unmatched junction bases numbered 7, after V lost 2 bases and J lost 8 bases. CDR3 in DNA: TGTGCCAGCAGCCAAAACGACAGGGGCAACGGCTACACCTTC. It yields the protein CASSQNDRGNGYTF.

This chain connects TRBV4-3 to TRBJ2-7; D not certain. The CDR3 contains 14 residues. Trimming took 0 bases from V and 2 from J, leaving 8 bases between them. The germline V gene encodes CDR1 LGHNA and CDR2 YSLEER. CDR3 bases: TGCGCCAGCAGCCAAGATGTCACGACCTACGAGCAGTACTTC. Its translation: CASSQDVTTYEQYF.

The sample holds a few counts of this clone. The chain uses TRBV2 and TRBJ2-7, with a possible D match to TRBD1 (6 bases). Looked up from germline, CDR1 is SNHLY and CDR2 is FYNNEI. This CDR3 region has 15 residues. Trimming took 5 bases from V and 3 from J, leaving 17 bases between them. The CDR3 spells CASSRGWGPVYEQYF. CDR3 nucleotide sequence: TGTGCCAGCAGTCGAGGGTGGGGGCCCGTCTACGAGCAGTACTTC. The variable domain in full, completed from reference TRBV2 and TRBJ2-7, reads EPEVTQTPSHQVTQMGQEVILRCVPISNHLYFYWYRQILGQKVEFLVSFYNNEISEKSEIFDDQFSVERPDGSNFTLKIRSTKLEDSAMYFCASSRGWGPVYEQYFGPGTRLTVT.

The chain recombines TRBV6-2 or TRBV6-3 with TRBJ2-1; D perhaps matches TRBD2 (6 bases). The CDR3 length is 15 residues. Looked up from germline, CDR1 is MNHEY and CDR2 is SVGEGT. Deletions cut 1 base from V and 4 bases from J, with 11 bases between. CDR3 coding DNA: TGTGCCAGCAGTTACTTGGCTAGCGAGTACAATGAGCAGTTCTTC. Its protein product is CASSYLASEYNEQFF.

J is TRBJ1-6 and V is TRBV10-3; D remains unclear. Germline V lookup: CDR1 ENHRY, CDR2 SYGVKD. The length of the CDR3 is 16 residues. Trimming pared 0 bases from V and 10 bases from J, leaving 16 bases between. The CDR3 spells CAISESKIQAGSPLHF. CDR3 in DNA: TGTGCCATCAGTGAGTCGAAAATCCAGGCGGGGTCACCCCTCCACTTT.

This chain uses TRBV3-1 (or the pseudogene TRBV3-2) with TRBJ2-5; D perhaps matches TRBD2 (5 bases). There are 14 residues in the CDR3. V was pared by 2 bases and J by 3 bases, with 10 bases between. Looked up from germline, CDR1 is LGHDT and CDR2 is YNNKEL (reference sequence). In DNA, the CDR3 is TGTGCCAGCAGCCAAATGGACTTCAAAGAGACCCAGTACTTC. Its protein product is CASSQMDFKETQYF.

The chain couples TRBV6-6 to TRBJ1-2; D remains unclear. The CDR3 runs 12 residues. V was pared by 0 bases and J by 8 bases, with 7 bases between. From germline, CDR1 is MNHNY and CDR2 SVGAGI (reference sequence). As DNA, the CDR3 is TGTGCCAGCAGTTACTCGGACCGAGGCTACACCTTC. Translated: CASSYSDRGYTF.

The chain couples TRBV7-3 to TRBJ2-1; D may correspond to TRBD1 or TRBD2 (6 bases each). This CDR3 is built from 16 residues. Germline loops: CDR1 SGHTA, CDR2 FQGTGA. V lost 0 bases and J 0 bases, leaving 9 bases between the germline ends. CDR3 bases: TGTGCCAGCAGCTTAACTGGAGGGGGCTCCTACAATGAGCAGTTCTTC. Amino acids: CASSLTGGGSYNEQFF.

This chain joins TRBV6-1 and TRBJ1-6; D is ambiguous. The V end lost 1 base, the J end lost 4 bases, and 11 bases lay between the germline ends. The CDR3 loop spans 16 amino acids. Germline lookup yields CDR1 MNHNS and CDR2 SASEGT. The CDR3 reads CASSEVPMEYNSPLHF. CDR3 DNA sequence: TGTGCCAGCAGTGAAGTCCCCATGGAGTATAATTCACCCCTCCACTTT.

This chain uses TRBV15 with TRBJ1-5; D possibly corresponds to TRBD1 (6 bases). Germline V gene data show CDR1 as LNHNV and CDR2 as YYDKDF (reference sequence). V lost 2 bases to trimming and J lost 5 bases, with 19 bases between them. This CDR3 contains 17 residues. The CDR3 is CATSRSMPRTVDQPQHF. The CDR3, as DNA: TGTGCCACCAGCAGATCAATGCCCCGGACAGTAGATCAGCCCCAGCATTTT.

The chain couples TRBV19 to TRBJ1-5; D might be TRBD1 (6 bases). This CDR3 region has 16 residues. The germline V gene encodes CDR1 LNHDA and CDR2 SQIVND (reference sequence). The V gene lost 2 bases and the J gene lost 7 bases, with 18 bases spanning the gap. CDR3 amino acids: CASSISPGAFVQPQHF. DNA of the CDR3: TGTGCCAGTAGTATATCACCGGGGGCCTTCGTCCAGCCCCAGCATTTT.

This clone was seen only once. V is TRBV28 and J is TRBJ2-1; TRBD2 is a possible D gene (5 bases). V gave up 5 bases and J gave up 16 bases, with 15 bases separating them. CDR3 length equals 11 residues. Germline-derived CDR1 and CDR2 are MDHEN and SYDVKM. CDR3 in amino acids: CASSHRGPHFF. The DNA for the CDR3 is TGTGCCAGCAGTCACCGGGGTCCTCACTTCTTC.